This TCR beta chain was sequenced for a study of early stage breast cancer tumors. Study at large: Most invasive tumors, twelve of 16, were ER+/PR+/HER2-.

Findings and caveats of the study: Commonly generated sequences made up most enriched TCRB sequences shared between patients. Unsorted bulk genomic DNA sequencing lacked pairing and functional marker data.

Concerning this clone: The antigen is not known.

This CDR3 is built from 12 residues. The germline gives CDR1 GTSNPN, CDR2 SVGIG (reference sequence). V dropped 1 base and J dropped 7; count of bases not matched to a gene: 3. Profiling relied on immunoSEQ multiplex PCR, and the TCRdb table lists in-frame clones only, not all of them. The profile covers more than 13,000 clones, with 79% appearing a single time and approximately 7.6% taken by the ten largest. The rearrangement links TRBV30 to TRBJ1-1; 7 bases are a match to TRBD1. This receptor was obtained from a person aged 45 to 59 with breast cancer. The source material was normal breast tissue next to the tumor. Written as DNA, the CDR3 is TGTGCCTGGAGTGGACAGGGAGGTGAAGCTTTCTTT. Protein product: CAWSGQGGEAFF.